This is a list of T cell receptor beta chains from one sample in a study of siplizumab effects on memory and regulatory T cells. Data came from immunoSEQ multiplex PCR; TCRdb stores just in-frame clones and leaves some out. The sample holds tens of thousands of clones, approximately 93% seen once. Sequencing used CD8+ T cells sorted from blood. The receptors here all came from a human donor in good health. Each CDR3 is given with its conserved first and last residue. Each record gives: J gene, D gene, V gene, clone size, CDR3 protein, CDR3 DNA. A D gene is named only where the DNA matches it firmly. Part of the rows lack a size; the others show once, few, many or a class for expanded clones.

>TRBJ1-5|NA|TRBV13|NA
CASSRGRGSQPQHF
TGTGCCAGCAGCCGAGGGAGGGGGAGTCAGCCCCAGCATTTT
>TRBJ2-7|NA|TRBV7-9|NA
CASSLYGYEQYF
TGTGCCAGCAGCTTATACGGCTACGAGCAGTACTTC
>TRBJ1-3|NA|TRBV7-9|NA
CASSLIHTFPPGNTIYF
TGTGCCAGCAGCTTAATACACACCTTCCCTCCTGGAAACACCATATATTTT
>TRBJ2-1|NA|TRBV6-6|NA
CASGKTGISYNEQFF
TGTGCCAGCGGAAAGACAGGAATCTCCTACAATGAGCAGTTCTTC
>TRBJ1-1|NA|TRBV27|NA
CASSSQGITEAFF
TGTGCCAGCAGTTCCCAGGGTATCACTGAAGCTTTCTTT
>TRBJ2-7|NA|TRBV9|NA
CASSHSDSPYEQYF
TGTGCCAGCAGCCATTCGGACAGTCCATACGAGCAGTACTTC
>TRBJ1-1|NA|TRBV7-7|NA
CASSLSRAGSGTEAFF
TGTGCCAGCAGCTTAAGTCGTGCAGGGTCAGGGACTGAAGCTTTCTTT
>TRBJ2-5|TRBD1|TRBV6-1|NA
CASLLVEGAGETQYF
TGTGCCAGCCTATTAGTTGAGGGGGCCGGAGAGACCCAGTACTTC
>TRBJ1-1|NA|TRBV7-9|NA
CASSLVTGLNTEAFF
TGTGCCAGCAGCTTGGTGACAGGTCTGAACACTGAAGCTTTCTTT
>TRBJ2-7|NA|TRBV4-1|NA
CASTQTISGEQYF
TGCGCCAGCACCCAGACTATCTCCGGAGAGCAGTACTTC
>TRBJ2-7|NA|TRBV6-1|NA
CASSLGAGEQYF
TGTGCCAGCAGTCTAGGGGCGGGCGAGCAGTACTTC
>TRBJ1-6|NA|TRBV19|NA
CASSIGGSLDSPLHF
TGTGCCAGTAGTATTGGTGGCAGCTTGGATTCACCCCTCCACTTT
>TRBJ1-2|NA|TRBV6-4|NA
CASSDGGGEYYGYTF
TGTGCCAGCAGTGACGGAGGCGGCGAATACTATGGCTACACCTTC
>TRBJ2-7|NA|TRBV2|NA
CASRVGAAYEQYF
TGTGCCAGCAGGGTTGGAGCAGCTTACGAGCAGTACTTC
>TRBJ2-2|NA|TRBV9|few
CASSVGGSVTTGELFF
TGTGCCAGCAGCGTAGGGGGTAGCGTTACCACCGGGGAGCTGTTTTTT
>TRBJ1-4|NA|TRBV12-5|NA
CASGLPLAGMHEKLFF
TGTGCTAGTGGTCTCCCCCTTGCAGGGATGCATGAAAAACTGTTTTTT
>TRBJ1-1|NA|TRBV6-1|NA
CASRTTTSEAFF
TGTGCCAGCAGAACGACAACTTCTGAAGCTTTCTTT
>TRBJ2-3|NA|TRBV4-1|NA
CASSQADTSDTQYF
TGCGCCAGCAGCCAAGCGGACACATCAGATACGCAGTATTTT
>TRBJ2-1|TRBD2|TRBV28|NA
CASSPRAGTSFYNEQFF
TGTGCCAGCAGTCCCAGAGCCGGGACTAGCTTCTACAATGAGCAGTTCTTC
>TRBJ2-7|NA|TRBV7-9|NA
CASSSIGSAEQYF
TGTGCCAGCAGCTCCATTGGGTCAGCCGAGCAGTACTTC
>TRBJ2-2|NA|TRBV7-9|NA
CASSLRPGELFF
TGTGCCAGCAGCCTCCGCCCCGGGGAGCTGTTTTTT
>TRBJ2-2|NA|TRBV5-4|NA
CAIWSAGELFF
TGTGCCATCTGGAGCGCCGGGGAGCTGTTTTTT
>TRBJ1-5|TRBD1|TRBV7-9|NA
CASSDGTGGNQPQHF
TGTGCCAGCAGCGATGGGACAGGGGGGAATCAGCCCCAGCATTTT
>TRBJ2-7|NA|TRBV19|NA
CASSDRGSYEQYF
TGTGCCAGTAGTGACCGGGGTTCCTACGAGCAGTACTTC
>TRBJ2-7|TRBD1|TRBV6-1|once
CASRGDSLEQYF
TGTGCCAGCAGGGGGGACAGCCTCGAGCAGTACTTC
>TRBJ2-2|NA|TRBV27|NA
CASSPPGSVVAGELFF
TGTGCCAGCAGTCCGCCGGGTAGCGTGGTCGCCGGGGAGCTGTTTTTT
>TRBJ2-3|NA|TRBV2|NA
CAVPGGMTDTQYF
TGTGCCGTACCTGGGGGAATGACAGATACGCAGTATTTT
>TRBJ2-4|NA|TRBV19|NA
CASSTLDLAKNIQYF
TGTGCCAGTAGTACCTTGGACCTAGCCAAAAACATTCAGTACTTC
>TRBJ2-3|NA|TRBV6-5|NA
CASSPLGSADTQYF
TGTGCCAGCAGTCCCCTAGGTAGTGCAGATACGCAGTATTTT
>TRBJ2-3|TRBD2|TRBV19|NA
CASSIDRVSGNTDTQYF
TGTGCCAGTAGTATAGATCGGGTTAGCGGGAATACAGATACGCAGTATTTT
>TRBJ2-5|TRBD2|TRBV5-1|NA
CASRESGEKTQYF
TGCGCCAGCCGTGAAAGCGGGGAAAAGACCCAGTACTTC
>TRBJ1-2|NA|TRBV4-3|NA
CASSQDGAAARGYTF
TGCGCCAGCAGCCAAGATGGGGCGGCGGCGCGGGGCTACACCTTC
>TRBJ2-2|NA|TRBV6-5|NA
CASSYSLQGTGELFF
TGTGCCAGCAGTTATTCACTTCAGGGGACCGGGGAGCTGTTTTTT
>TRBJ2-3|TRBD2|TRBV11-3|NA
CATPTERGLTDTQYF
TGTGCCACCCCGACGGAGCGGGGACTCACAGATACGCAGTATTTT
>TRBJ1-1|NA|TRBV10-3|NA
CATRPGDTEAFF
TGTGCCACTCGCCCGGGGGACACTGAAGCTTTCTTT
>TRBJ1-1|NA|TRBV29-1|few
CSVTGISEAFF
TGCAGCGTTACAGGGATATCTGAAGCTTTCTTT
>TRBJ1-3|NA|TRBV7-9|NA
CASTLDGYTIYF
TGTGCCAGCACCCTAGATGGGTACACCATATATTTT
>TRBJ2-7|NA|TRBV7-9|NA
CASSLVLGNYEQYF
TGTGCCAGCAGCTTAGTCTTAGGTAACTACGAGCAGTACTTC
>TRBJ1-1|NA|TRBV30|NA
CAWKRGTEAFF
TGTGCCTGGAAACGGGGCACTGAAGCTTTCTTT
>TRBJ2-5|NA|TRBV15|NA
CATSRDLAAQETQYF
TGTGCCACCAGCAGAGATCTGGCAGCCCAAGAGACCCAGTACTTC
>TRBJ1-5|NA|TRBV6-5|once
CARSSGPSDQPQHF
TGTGCCAGAAGCTCGGGACCGTCGGATCAGCCCCAGCATTTT
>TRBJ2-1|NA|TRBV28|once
CASSLKTGHNEQFF
TGTGCCAGCAGTTTAAAGACAGGCCACAATGAGCAGTTCTTC
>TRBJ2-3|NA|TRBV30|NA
CAWSSGRLMATDTQYF
TGTGCCTGGAGTTCGGGCAGATTAATGGCCACAGATACGCAGTATTTT
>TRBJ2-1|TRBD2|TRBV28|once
CASSSPAGTSGYNEQFF
TGTGCCAGCAGTTCCCCGGCCGGGACTAGCGGTTACAATGAGCAGTTCTTC
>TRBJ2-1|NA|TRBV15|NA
CATKSGRGNNEQFF
TGTGCCACCAAAAGCGGCAGGGGAAACAATGAGCAGTTCTTC
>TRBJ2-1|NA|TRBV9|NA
CASSVGETTYNEQFF
TGTGCCAGCAGCGTAGGCGAGACTACCTACAATGAGCAGTTCTTC
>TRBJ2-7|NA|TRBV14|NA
CASSDGAEVPYEQYF
TGTGCCAGCAGCGACGGGGCGGAGGTACCCTACGAGCAGTACTTC
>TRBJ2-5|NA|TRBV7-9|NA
CASSSLGREDPQETQYF
TGTGCCAGCAGCTCCCTCGGCCGAGAGGACCCACAAGAGACCCAGTACTTC
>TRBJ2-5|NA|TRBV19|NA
CASSMAGPETQYF
TGTGCCAGTAGTATGGCCGGGCCAGAGACCCAGTACTTC